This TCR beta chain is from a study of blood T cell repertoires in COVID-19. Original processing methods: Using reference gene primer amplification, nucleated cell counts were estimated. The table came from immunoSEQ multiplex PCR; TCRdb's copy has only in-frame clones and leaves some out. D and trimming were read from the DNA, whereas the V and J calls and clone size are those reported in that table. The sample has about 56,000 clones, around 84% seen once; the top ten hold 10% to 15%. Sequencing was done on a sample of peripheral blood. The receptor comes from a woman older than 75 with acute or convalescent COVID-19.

In nucleotides, the CDR3 is TGTGCCAGCAGTCCACTCCGACCTACAGGGTCCTACGAGCAGTACTTC. It yields the protein CASSPLRPTGSYEQYF. The V and J genes are TRBV27 and TRBJ2-7; D may be TRBD1 (6 bases). V was shortened by 5 bases and J by 1 base, with 18 bases between the two germline ends. The germline V gene encodes CDR1 MNHEY and CDR2 SMNVEV (reference sequence). The CDR3 has 16 residues.